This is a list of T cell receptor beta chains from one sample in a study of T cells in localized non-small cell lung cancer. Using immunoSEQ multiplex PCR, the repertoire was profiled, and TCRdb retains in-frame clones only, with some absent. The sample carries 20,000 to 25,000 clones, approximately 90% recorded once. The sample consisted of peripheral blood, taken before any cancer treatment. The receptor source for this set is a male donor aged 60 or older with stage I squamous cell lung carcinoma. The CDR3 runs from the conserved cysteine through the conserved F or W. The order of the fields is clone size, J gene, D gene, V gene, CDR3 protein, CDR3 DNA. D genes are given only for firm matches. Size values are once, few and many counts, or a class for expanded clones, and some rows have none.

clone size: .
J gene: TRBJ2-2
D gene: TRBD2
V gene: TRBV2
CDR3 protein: CASSVGGYTGELFF
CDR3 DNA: TGTGCCAGCAGTGTGGGGGGGTACACCGGGGAGCTGTTTTTT

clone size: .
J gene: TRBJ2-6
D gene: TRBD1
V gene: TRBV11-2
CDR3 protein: CASSFWDRDSSGANVLTF
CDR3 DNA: TGTGCCAGCAGCTTTTGGGACAGGGATTCCTCTGGGGCCAACGTCCTGACTTTC

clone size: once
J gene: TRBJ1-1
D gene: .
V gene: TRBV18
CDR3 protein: CASSFGVGDTEAFF
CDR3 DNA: TGTGCCAGCTCATTCGGAGTTGGGGACACTGAAGCTTTCTTT

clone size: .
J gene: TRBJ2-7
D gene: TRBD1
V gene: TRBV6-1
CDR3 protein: CASSESHGQGVKNEQYF
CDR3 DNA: TGTGCCAGCAGTGAATCCCACGGACAGGGCGTAAAGAACGAGCAGTACTTC

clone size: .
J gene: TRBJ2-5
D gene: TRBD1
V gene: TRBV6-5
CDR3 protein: CASSLTGGRWETQYF
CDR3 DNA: TGTGCCAGCAGTTTGACAGGGGGCCGATGGGAGACCCAGTACTTC

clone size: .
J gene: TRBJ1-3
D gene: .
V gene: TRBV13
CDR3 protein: CASSLDRRNTIYF
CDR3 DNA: TGTGCCAGCAGCCTCGACAGACGAAACACCATATATTTT

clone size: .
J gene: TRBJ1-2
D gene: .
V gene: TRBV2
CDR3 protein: CASSEDRRYGYTF
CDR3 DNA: TGTGCCAGCAGTGAAGATAGGAGGTATGGCTACACCTTC

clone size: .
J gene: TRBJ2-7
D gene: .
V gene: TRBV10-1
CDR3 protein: CASSPLRGAYGQYF
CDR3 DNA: TGCGCCAGCAGTCCCCTCCGAGGGGCCTACGGGCAGTACTTC

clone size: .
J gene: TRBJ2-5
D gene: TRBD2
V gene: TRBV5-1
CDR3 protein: CASSRGGTETQYF
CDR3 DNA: TGCGCCAGCAGCCGGGGAGGGACGGAGACCCAGTACTTC

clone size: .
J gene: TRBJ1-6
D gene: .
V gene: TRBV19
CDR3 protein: CASSIRRGRDNSPLHF
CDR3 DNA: TGTGCCAGTAGTATTCGGAGGGGAAGGGATAATTCACCCCTCCACTTT

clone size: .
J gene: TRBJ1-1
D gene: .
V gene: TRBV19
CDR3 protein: CASSIDRRSTEAFF
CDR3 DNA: TGTGCCAGTAGTATAGATCGGAGGAGTACTGAAGCTTTCTTT

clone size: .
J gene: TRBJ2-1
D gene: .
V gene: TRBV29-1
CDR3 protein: CSVATGNEQFF
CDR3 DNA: TGCAGCGTGGCGACAGGCAATGAGCAGTTCTTC

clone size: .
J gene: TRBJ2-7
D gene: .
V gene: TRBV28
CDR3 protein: CASSSPGSQVLNYEQYF
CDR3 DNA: TGTGCCAGCAGTTCCCCAGGTTCCCAAGTCCTTAACTACGAGCAGTACTTC

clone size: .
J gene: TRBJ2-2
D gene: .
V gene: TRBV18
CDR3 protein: CASSLSIATGELFF
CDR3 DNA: TGTGCCAGCTCACTTAGCATAGCCACCGGGGAGCTGTTTTTT

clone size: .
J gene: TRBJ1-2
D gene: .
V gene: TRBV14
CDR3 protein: CASSQAKNRFGYTF
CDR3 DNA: TGTGCCAGCAGCCAGGCCAAAAATCGGTTTGGCTACACCTTC

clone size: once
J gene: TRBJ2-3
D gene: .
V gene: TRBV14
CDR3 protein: CASSPRGGLITDTQYF
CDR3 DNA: TGTGCCAGCAGCCCTAGGGGTGGCCTGATTACAGATACGCAGTATTTT

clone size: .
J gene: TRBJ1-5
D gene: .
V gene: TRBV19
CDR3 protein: CASTTASQGASPQHF
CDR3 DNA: TGTGCCAGTACCACCGCCTCACAGGGAGCATCGCCCCAGCATTTT

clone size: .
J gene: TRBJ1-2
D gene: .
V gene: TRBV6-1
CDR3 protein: CASSPVGGNYGYTF
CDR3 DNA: TGTGCCAGCAGCCCCGTAGGAGGAAACTATGGCTACACCTTC

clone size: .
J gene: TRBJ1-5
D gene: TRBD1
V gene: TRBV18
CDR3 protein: CASSPRQGGQPQHF
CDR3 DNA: TGTGCCAGCTCACCTAGACAGGGTGGTCAGCCCCAGCATTTT

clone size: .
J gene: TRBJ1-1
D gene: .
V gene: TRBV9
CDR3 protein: CASSVAGTTEAFF
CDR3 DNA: TGTGCCAGCAGCGTAGCAGGTACTACTGAAGCTTTCTTT

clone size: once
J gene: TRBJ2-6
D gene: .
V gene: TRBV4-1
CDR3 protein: CASSQDNGGITF
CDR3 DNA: TGCGCCAGCAGCCAAGATAACGGAGGGATCACTTTC

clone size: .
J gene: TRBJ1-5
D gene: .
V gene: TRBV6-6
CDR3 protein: CASSYRPRDNQPQHF
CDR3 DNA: TGTGCCAGCAGTTATCGCCCCAGGGATAATCAGCCCCAGCATTTT

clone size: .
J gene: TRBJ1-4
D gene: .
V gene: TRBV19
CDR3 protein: CASSIGNGYGEKLFF
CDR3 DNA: TGTGCCAGTAGTATAGGGAATGGCTATGGAGAAAAACTGTTTTTT

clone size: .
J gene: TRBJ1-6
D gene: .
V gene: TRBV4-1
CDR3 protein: CASSLRQAAADNNSPLHF
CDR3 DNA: TGCGCCAGCAGCCTGCGACAGGCGGCGGCGGACAATAATTCACCCCTCCACTTT

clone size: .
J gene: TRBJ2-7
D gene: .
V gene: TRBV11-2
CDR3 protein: CASSLDALIFYEQYF
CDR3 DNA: TGTGCCAGCAGCTTAGACGCCCTGATCTTCTACGAGCAGTACTTC

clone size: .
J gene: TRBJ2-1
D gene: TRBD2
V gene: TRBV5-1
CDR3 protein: CASSFSGPYPSYNEQFF
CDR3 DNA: TGCGCCAGCAGCTTTAGCGGGCCTTACCCATCCTACAATGAGCAGTTCTTC

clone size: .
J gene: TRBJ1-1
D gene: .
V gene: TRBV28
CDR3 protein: CASNVAQAEAFF
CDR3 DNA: TGTGCCAGCAACGTTGCGCAGGCTGAAGCTTTCTTT

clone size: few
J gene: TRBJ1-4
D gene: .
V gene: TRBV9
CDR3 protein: CASSVKATNEKLFF
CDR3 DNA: TGTGCCAGCAGCGTAAAGGCTACTAATGAAAAACTGTTTTTT

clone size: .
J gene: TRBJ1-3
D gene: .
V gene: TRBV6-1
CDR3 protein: CASSAEGPRKTGNTIYF
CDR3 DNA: TGTGCCAGCAGTGCCGAGGGGCCCAGAAAGACTGGAAACACCATATATTTT

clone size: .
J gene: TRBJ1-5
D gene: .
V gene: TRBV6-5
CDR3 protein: CASSLGIQYQPQHF
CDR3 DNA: TGTGCCAGCAGTTTGGGGATCCAATATCAGCCCCAGCATTTT

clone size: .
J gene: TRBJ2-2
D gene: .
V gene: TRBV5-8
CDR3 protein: CASRAGRQNTGELFF
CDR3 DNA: TGTGCCAGCAGGGCCGGACGACAGAACACCGGGGAGCTGTTTTTT

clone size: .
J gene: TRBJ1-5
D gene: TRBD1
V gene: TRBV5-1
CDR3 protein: CASSPTGRGDQPQHF
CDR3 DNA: TGCGCCAGCAGCCCGACAGGGAGGGGGGATCAGCCCCAGCATTTT

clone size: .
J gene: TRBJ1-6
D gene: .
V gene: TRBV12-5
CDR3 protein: CASGLTGGSPLHF
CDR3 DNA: TGTGCTAGTGGTCTCACCGGGGGTTCACCCCTCCACTTT

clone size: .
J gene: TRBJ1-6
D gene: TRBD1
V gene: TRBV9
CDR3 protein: CASSVRGQGDSPLHF
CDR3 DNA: TGTGCCAGCAGCGTACGTGGACAGGGAGATTCACCCCTCCACTTT

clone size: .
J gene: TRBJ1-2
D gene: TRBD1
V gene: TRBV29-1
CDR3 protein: CSVFPHTGGNGYTF
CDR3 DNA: TGCAGCGTTTTCCCACATACAGGGGGCAACGGCTACACCTTC

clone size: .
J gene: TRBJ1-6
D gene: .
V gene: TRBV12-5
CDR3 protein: CASARGGNSPLHF
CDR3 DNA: TGTGCTAGTGCCCGGGGTGGTAATTCACCCCTCCACTTT

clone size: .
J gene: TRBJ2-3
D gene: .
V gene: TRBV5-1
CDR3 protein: CASSLSQISDTQYF
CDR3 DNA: TGCGCCAGCAGCCTAAGTCAGATATCAGATACGCAGTATTTT

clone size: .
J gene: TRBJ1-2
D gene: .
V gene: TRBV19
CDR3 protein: CASSIAGGTNYGYTF
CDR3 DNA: TGTGCCAGTAGTATTGCCGGGGGCACTAACTATGGCTACACCTTC

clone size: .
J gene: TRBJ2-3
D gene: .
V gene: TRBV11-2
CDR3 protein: CASSSKPTLSTDTQYF
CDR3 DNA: TGTGCCAGCAGTTCTAAGCCGACGCTGAGCACAGATACGCAGTATTTT

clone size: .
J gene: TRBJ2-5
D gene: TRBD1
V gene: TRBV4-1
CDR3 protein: CASIKGAWETQYF
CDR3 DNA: TGCGCCAGCATCAAGGGGGCGTGGGAGACCCAGTACTTC

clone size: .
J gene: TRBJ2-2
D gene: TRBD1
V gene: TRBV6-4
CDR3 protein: CASRPGTADAGELFF
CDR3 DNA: TGTGCCAGCAGACCCGGGACAGCGGATGCCGGGGAGCTGTTTTTT

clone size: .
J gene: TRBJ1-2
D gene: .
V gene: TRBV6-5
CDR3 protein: CASSRGENLGYTF
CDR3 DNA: TGTGCCAGCAGCCGAGGGGAAAATTTAGGCTACACCTTC

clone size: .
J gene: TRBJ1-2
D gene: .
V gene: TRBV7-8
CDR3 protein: CASRREWGSFNYGYTF
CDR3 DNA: TGTGCCAGCAGGCGCGAGTGGGGCAGCTTCAACTATGGCTACACCTTC

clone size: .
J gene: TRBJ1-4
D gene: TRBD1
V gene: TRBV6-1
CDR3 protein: CASSESWRQGDEKLFF
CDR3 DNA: TGTGCCAGCAGTGAAAGTTGGCGACAGGGTGATGAAAAACTGTTTTTT

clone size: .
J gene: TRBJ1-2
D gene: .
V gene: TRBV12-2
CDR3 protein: CASHLWTGQGARGYTF
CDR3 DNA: TGTGCAAGTCACCTCTGGACAGGACAGGGGGCGCGGGGCTACACCTTC

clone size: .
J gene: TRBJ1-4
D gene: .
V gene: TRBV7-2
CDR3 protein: CASSLGGWDVKLFF
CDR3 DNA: TGTGCCAGCAGCTTAGGCGGGTGGGATGTGAAACTGTTTTTT

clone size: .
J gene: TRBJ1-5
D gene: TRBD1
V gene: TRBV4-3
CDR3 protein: CASSFDRESNQPQHF
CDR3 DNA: TGCGCCAGCAGCTTTGACAGGGAAAGCAATCAGCCCCAGCATTTT

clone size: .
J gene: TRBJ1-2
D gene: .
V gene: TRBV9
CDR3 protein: CASSVGSGAYGYTF
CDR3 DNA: TGTGCCAGCAGCGTAGGTTCGGGGGCTTATGGCTACACCTTC